Shown below are 24 T cell receptor beta chains from a single sample sequenced in a study of shared clonotypes between healthy human individuals. Assay: immunoSEQ multiplex PCR; the TCRdb copy retains only in-frame clones and omits some. The sample lists 780,000 or so clones, 55% to 75% occurring once. The specimen was memory CD4+ T cells sorted from blood. Sample subset: CD45RA-negative fraction. These receptors originate from a woman aged 25 to 39 in good health.

This clone was seen more than once but under ten times. The chain couples TRBV5-1 to TRBJ2-1, with D tentatively TRBD1 or TRBD2 (6 bases each). CDR3 length equals 14 residues. V lost 6 bases to trimming and J lost 1 base, with 11 bases between them. In germline, CDR1 is SGHRS, CDR2 YFSETQ. The CDR3 nucleotides read TGCGCCAGCAATGGGGGGACATCCTACAATGAGCAGTTCTTC. This sequence encodes CASNGGTSYNEQFF.

The J gene is TRBJ2-6, the V gene TRBV28; D might be TRBD1 (6 bases). The CDR3 is 15 amino acids. V was clipped by 6 bases and J by 1 base, with 10 bases between them. Germline lookup yields CDR1 MDHEN and CDR2 SYDVKM. CDR3 DNA: TGTGCCAGCAGACCAAGGGGGTCTGGGGCCAACGTCCTGACTTTC. It encodes CASRPRGSGANVLTF.

As concerns this clone: Distinct nucleotide sequences in the sample also encode this CDR3. This chain links TRBV10-3 with TRBJ2-7; D not certain. Germline values: CDR1 ENHRY, CDR2 SYGVKD. V lost 2 bases and J lost 1, with 3 bases in between. The CDR3 is made up of 12 amino acids. CDR3 DNA: TGTGCCATCAGTGAGAGGTCCTACGAGCAGTACTTC. This codes for CAISERSYEQYF.

The chain couples TRBV5-5 to TRBJ2-4; D gene ambiguous. Trimming took 6 bases from V and 3 from J, leaving 10 bases between them. CDR3 length equals 13 residues. Germline-derived CDR1 and CDR2 are SGHKS and YYEKEE (reference sequence). In nucleotides, the CDR3 is TGTGCCAGCACTCAGGAAGACAAAAACATTCAGTACTTC. This sequence encodes CASTQEDKNIQYF. The full variable domain, rest sourced from reference TRBV5-5 and TRBJ2-4, is DAGVTQSPTHLIKTRGQQVTLRCSPISGHKSVSWYQQVLGQGPQFIFQYYEKEERGRGNFPDRFSARQFPNYSSELNVNALLLGDSALYLCASTQEDKNIQYFGAGTRLSVL.

In this sample, this clone turned up many times. The chain is built from TRBV11-2 and TRBJ2-2; possibly TRBD2 for D (5 bases). The CDR3 extends over 15 amino acids. Trimming removed 5 bases at V and 2 bases at J, with 12 bases between. The germline CDR1 and CDR2 sequences are SGHAT and FQNNGV. CDR3 in amino acids: CASSARTFNTGELFF. CDR3 DNA sequence: TGTGCCAGCAGCGCGAGGACTTTCAACACCGGGGAGCTGTTTTTT. Full variable domain (remainder filled in from reference TRBV11-2 and TRBJ2-2): EAGVAQSPRYKIIEKRQSVAFWCNPISGHATLYWYQQILGQGPKLLIQFQNNGVVDDSQLPKDRFSAERLKGVDSTLKIQPAKLEDSAVYLCASSARTFNTGELFFGEGSRLTVL.

The chain couples TRBV9 to TRBJ2-1, with TRBD2 matching over 14 bases. V lost 4 bases to trimming and J lost 0 bases; unmatched junction nucleotides: 3. CDR1 is SGDLS, CDR2 YYNGEE, per germline. The CDR3 consists of 17 residues. The CDR3 reads CASSTGTSGSSYNEQFF. The CDR3 DNA sequence: TGTGCCAGCAGCACGGGGACTAGCGGGAGCTCCTACAATGAGCAGTTCTTC.

This chain uses TRBV18 with TRBJ1-1, with D possibly being TRBD1 (5 bases). The CDR3 is 14 amino acids. Germline CDR1 is KGHSH and CDR2 is LQKENI. The germline V and J ends were trimmed by 4 bases and 4 bases, with 13 bases remaining between them. CDR3 in amino acids: CASSQGPRSTEAFF. CDR3 nucleotide sequence: TGTGCCAGCTCACAGGGGCCCCGAAGCACTGAAGCTTTCTTT.

The rearrangement uses TRBV11-2 and TRBJ2-5; 11 bases agree with TRBD1. The germline V gene encodes CDR1 SGHAT and CDR2 FQNNGV. This CDR3 region has 19 residues. The V and J ends lost 4 bases and 5 bases, in that order; junction bases with no gene match: 18. The CDR3 spells CASSSHLNLGQGARETQYF. The CDR3 coding sequence is TGTGCCAGCAGCTCCCACCTAAACCTAGGACAGGGGGCCCGGGAGACCCAGTACTTC. Combining the CDR3 with reference TRBV11-2 and TRBJ2-5 gives the whole variable domain EAGVAQSPRYKIIEKRQSVAFWCNPISGHATLYWYQQILGQGPKLLIQFQNNGVVDDSQLPKDRFSAERLKGVDSTLKIQPAKLEDSAVYLCASSSHLNLGQGARETQYFGPGTRLLVL.

The chain uses TRBV7-2 and TRBJ2-3; D is possibly TRBD1 (5 bases). Germline assignment: CDR1 SGHTA and CDR2 FQGNSA. Trimming pared 4 bases from V and 2 bases from J, leaving 10 bases between. CDR3 length: 14 residues. CDR3 loop: CASSSRQFTDTQYF. DNA of the CDR3: TGTGCCAGCAGCTCTCGACAGTTCACAGATACGCAGTATTTT.

This chain joins TRBV5-8 and TRBJ1-4; the D gene is possibly TRBD1 (5 bases). V was trimmed by 4 bases and J by 5 bases, leaving 18 bases between them. The CDR3 totals 16 residues. CDR1 and CDR2 (germline): SGHTS, YDEGEE. The CDR3 nucleotides read TGTGCCAGCAGCCCTTACCGGGGCCTAGGAAATGAAAAACTGTTTTTT. This encodes CASSPYRGLGNEKLFF.

This clone was recorded a few times. This chain uses TRBV7-9 with TRBJ2-3, with 7 bases matching TRBD2. J was trimmed by 3 bases and V by 6 bases; bases with no gene match: 12. The germline V gene has CDR1 SEHNR and CDR2 FQNEAQ (reference sequence). The CDR3 spans 16 residues. The CDR3 sequence: CASRSSRVGGTDTQYF. The CDR3 nucleotides read TGTGCCAGCAGGTCAAGCAGGGTCGGGGGGACAGATACGCAGTATTTT.

The chain joins TRBV18 to TRBJ2-1; 13 bases align to TRBD2. Germline V gene lookup returns CDR1 KGHSH and CDR2 LQKENI. V shed 3 bases, J shed 9 bases, and the junction held 8 bases outside the gene matches. This CDR3 spans 16 amino acids. In DNA form, the CDR3 reads TGTGCCAGCTCACCCCAAGGACTAGCGGGAGTTAGTGAGCAGTTCTTC. This sequence encodes CASSPQGLAGVSEQFF.

In regard to this clone: This same CDR3 is encoded by further DNA sequences in the sample. V is TRBV18 and J is TRBJ2-3; 9 nucleotides agree with TRBD2. Per germline, CDR1 KGHSH and CDR2 LQKENI. V was pared by 2 bases and J by 3 bases, with 3 bases of the junction left unmatched. This CDR3 has 15 amino acids. CDR3 residues: CASSPDLAGTDTQYF. In nucleotides, the CDR3 is TGTGCCAGCTCACCAGACCTAGCGGGAACAGATACGCAGTATTTT.

The chain carries TRBV28 and TRBJ1-3; 7 bases align to TRBD1. This CDR3 spans 14 amino acids. V was pared by 8 bases and J by 4 bases, with 8 bases of the junction left unmatched. Looked up from germline, CDR1 is MDHEN and CDR2 is SYDVKM. CDR3 sequence: CASLSGGEGNTIYF. DNA of the CDR3: TGTGCCAGCCTGTCAGGGGGTGAGGGAAACACCATATATTTT.

This chain uses TRBV19 with TRBJ2-1, with D perhaps matching TRBD2 (6 bases). Germline V gives CDR1 LNHDA, CDR2 SQIVND (reference sequence). Trimming left V 4 bases short and J 0 bases short, with 10 bases between. The CDR3 length is 15 residues. The CDR3: CASSKRGISYNEQFF. The CDR3 region has the DNA TGTGCCAGTAGTAAACGGGGGATCTCCTACAATGAGCAGTTCTTC.

There are a few counts of this clone. The sample carries other DNA sequences with the same CDR3. The rearrangement joins TRBV2 to TRBJ1-2; possible D gene TRBD1, 5 bases. V lost 3 bases, J lost 7 bases, and 15 bases lay in between. The germline V gene encodes CDR1 SNHLY and CDR2 FYNNEI. This CDR3 region has 14 residues. The CDR3: CASSELGGVGGYTF. The CDR3 DNA reads as TGTGCCAGCAGTGAGCTGGGGGGGGTCGGTGGCTACACCTTC.

The CDR3 loop is CAWTEKTGEVNQPQHF. The DNA of the CDR3 is TGTGCCTGGACAGAGAAGACAGGGGAGGTCAATCAGCCCCAGCATTTT. The chain couples TRBV30 to TRBJ1-5, with TRBD1 identical over 8 bases. The germline V gene has CDR1 GTSNPN and CDR2 SVGIG (reference sequence). V dropped 4 bases and J dropped 3; count of bases not matched to a gene: 11. The CDR3 length is 16 residues.

This clone was observed a handful of times. V usage is TRBV5-1 and J usage is TRBJ1-4; 9 nucleotides line up with TRBD1. From germline, CDR1 is SGHRS and CDR2 YFSETQ. V trimming: 8 bases; J trimming: 5 bases; junction bases outside the gene matches: 10. The CDR3 covers 15 residues. The CDR3 DNA reads as TGCGCCAGTGCCTTAGGGGACAGGGACAATGAAAAACTGTTTTTT. It specifies CASALGDRDNEKLFF.

This clone has ten or more counts. The chain joins TRBV6-1 to TRBJ1-1; D ambiguous. Germline values: CDR1 MNHNS, CDR2 SASEGT. The CDR3 totals 13 residues. V lost 3 bases and J lost 2, with 7 bases in between. Here the CDR3 reads CASSDAANTEAFF. The CDR3 coding sequence is TGTGCCAGCAGTGACGCTGCTAACACTGAAGCTTTCTTT.

In the case of this clone: Additional DNA sequences in this sample encode the identical CDR3. The rearrangement links TRBV11-1 to TRBJ2-1, with 10 bases aligning to TRBD2. There are 15 residues in the CDR3. Germline CDR1 is SGHAT and CDR2 is FQDESV (reference sequence). Trimming at V came to 2 bases and at J to 3 bases, leaving 1 base not matched to a gene. In nucleotides, the CDR3 is TGTGCCAGCAGCTTATTAGCGGGAGGCTACAATGAGCAGTTCTTC. As protein: CASSLLAGGYNEQFF.

A note on this clone: This clone may be a read error of a much larger clone one base away. The chain employs TRBV11-2 and TRBJ2-5; 7 nucleotides agree with TRBD2. The J call may be wrong; the DNA end is better matched by TRBJ2-7. The length of the CDR3 is 15 residues. CDR1 and CDR2 (germline): SGHAT, FQNNGV. The CDR3 DNA reads TGTGCCAGCAGCTTAGCTAGCGGAAGCTCCTACGAGCAGTACTTC. Translation gives CASSLASGSSYEQYF.

V usage is TRBV4-1 and J usage is TRBJ2-6; D gene uncertain. CDR1 is MGHRA and CDR2 is YSYEKL in the germline V gene. The CDR3 extends over 16 amino acids. The V gene lost 1 base and the J gene lost 2 bases, with 9 bases spanning the gap. The CDR3 spells CASSQVDPPGANVLTF. The CDR3 DNA reads as TGCGCCAGCAGCCAAGTGGACCCCCCTGGGGCCAACGTCCTGACTTTC.

In the case of this clone: The sample carries other DNA sequences with the same CDR3. CDR3 coding DNA: TGCGCCAGCAGCTCTAGCGGGAGGGAGACAGATACGCAGTATTTT. Encoded protein: CASSSSGRETDTQYF. The chain recombines TRBV5-1 with TRBJ2-3, with 12 positions matching TRBD2. Germline V lookup: CDR1 SGHRS, CDR2 YFSETQ. This CDR3 has 15 residues. V was clipped by 3 bases and J by 3 bases; unmatched bases: 2.

The V call is TRBV19, the J call TRBJ1-2; D might be TRBD1 (5 bases). The CDR3 loop spans 15 amino acids. The V gene's germline CDR1 is LNHDA and CDR2 SQIVND (reference sequence). V was trimmed by 3 bases and J by 1 base, leaving 12 bases between them. CDR3 DNA sequence: TGTGCCAGTAGTATTGGTGGCAGGGTTAACTATGGCTACACCTTC. The encoded protein is CASSIGGRVNYGYTF.